A selection of T cell receptor beta chains follows, all from one sample in a study of T cell changes during pregnancy in multiple sclerosis. Assay used: immunoSEQ multiplex PCR; TCRdb lists only in-frame clones, some missing. The repertoire holds more than 40,000 clones, with approximately 90% as singletons. The material sequenced was CD4+ T cells from peripheral blood mononuclear cells, taken in the first trimester of pregnancy. These receptor sequences come from a female donor with multiple sclerosis, enrolled in a pregnancy study. Each CDR3 is given with its conserved first and last residue. The D gene is left open where the match is weak. Size values are once, few and many counts, or a class for expanded clones, and some rows have none.

D gene	V gene	J gene	clone size	CDR3 protein	CDR3 DNA
TRBD2	TRBV6-5	TRBJ2-5	-	CASSYSAGGIKTQYF	TGTGCCAGCAGTTACTCGGCGGGGGGAATAAAGACCCAGTACTTC
-	TRBV27	TRBJ2-5	-	CASSATGAVEFCFGTQYF	TGTGCCAGCAGTGCGACAGGTGCGGTTGAATTCTGTTTTGGGACCCAGTACTTC
-	TRBV9	TRBJ1-1	-	CASSVDPGSQTEAFF	TGTGCCAGCAGCGTAGACCCGGGGTCGCAAACTGAAGCTTTCTTT
TRBD1	TRBV27	TRBJ2-7	-	CASKRTGDIFEQYF	TGTGCCAGCAAACGGACAGGGGACATATTCGAGCAGTACTTC
-	TRBV12-5	TRBJ2-3	-	CASGRTVITDTQYF	TGTGCTAGTGGTCGGACAGTTATCACAGATACGCAGTATTTT
TRBD1	TRBV30	TRBJ1-1	-	CAWSSYRGGMNAEAFF	TGTGCCTGGAGCTCTTACAGGGGGGGGATGAACGCTGAAGCTTTCTTT
-	TRBV6-5	TRBJ2-1	-	CASRLGASYNEQFF	TGTGCCAGCAGGCTAGGGGCCTCCTACAATGAGCAGTTCTTC
-	TRBV28	TRBJ1-1	-	CASSAGKRKIF	TGTGCCAGCAGTGCAGGGAAGAGAAAGATCTTT
TRBD1	TRBV7-3	TRBJ1-1	-	CASSLTPTGMNTEAFF	TGTGCCAGCAGCTTAACCCCGACAGGGATGAACACTGAAGCTTTCTTT
-	TRBV9	TRBJ2-2	once	CASSVAGSAANTGELFF	TGTGCCAGCAGCGTAGCGGGTAGCGCAGCGAACACCGGGGAGCTGTTTTTT
-	TRBV11-2	TRBJ1-2	-	CASSFGSYTF	TGTGCCAGCAGCTTCGGGAGCTACACCTTC
TRBD2	TRBV7-8	TRBJ2-4	-	CASSLEGTSGRVGLAKNIQYF	TGTGCCAGCAGCTTAGAGGGGACTAGCGGGAGAGTGGGTCTAGCCAAAAACATTCAGTACTTC
-	TRBV28	TRBJ2-6	-	CASSPPRGSGANVLTF	TGTGCCAGCAGTCCACCGCGGGGCTCTGGGGCCAACGTCCTGACTTTC
TRBD2	TRBV10-3	TRBJ2-1	-	CAISPLAGVKFF	TGTGCCATCAGCCCACTAGCGGGGGTAAAATTCTTC
-	TRBV15	TRBJ2-3	once	CATSEVAPDTQYF	TGTGCCACCAGCGAGGTAGCTCCAGATACGCAGTATTTT
-	TRBV2	TRBJ2-7	-	CASTRGANEQYF	TGTGCCAGCACCCGGGGAGCGAACGAGCAGTACTTC
TRBD1	TRBV6-6	TRBJ1-5	-	CASSDREAIQPQHF	TGTGCCAGCAGCGACAGGGAAGCGATTCAGCCCCAGCATTTT
-	TRBV29-1	TRBJ1-2	-	CSVEDTGGRGYTF	TGCAGCGTTGAAGATACGGGGGGCCGTGGCTACACCTTC
TRBD1	TRBV18	TRBJ1-1	-	CASRGQRTEAFF	TGTGCCAGCCGGGGACAGCGGACTGAAGCTTTCTTT
TRBD2	TRBV28	TRBJ2-1	few	CASSSSGSNEQFF	TGTGCCAGCAGTTCCAGCGGGAGTAATGAGCAGTTCTTC
TRBD1	TRBV4-3	TRBJ2-1	-	CASSQEVPGQGFYEQFF	TGCGCCAGCAGCCAAGAAGTCCCGGGACAGGGTTTTTATGAGCAGTTCTTC
TRBD1	TRBV7-3	TRBJ2-1	-	CASSLSTGVKFNEQFF	TGTGCCAGCAGCCTTAGTACAGGGGTCAAGTTCAATGAGCAGTTCTTC
-	TRBV2	TRBJ2-1	-	CASSEGPLTYEGGPLF	TGTGCCAGCAGTGAAGGACCCTTAACCTATGAGGGCGGCCCTCTCTTC
TRBD2	TRBV5-1	TRBJ2-3	-	CASSSGLAGVTDTQYF	TGCGCCAGCAGCTCAGGACTAGCGGGAGTAACAGATACGCAGTATTTT
TRBD1	TRBV4-1	TRBJ2-7	-	CASSQDLGTGTYEQYF	TGCGCCAGCAGCCAAGATCTCGGGACAGGGACCTACGAGCAGTACTTC
-	TRBV2	TRBJ1-2	-	CASSARTNYGYTF	TGTGCCAGCAGTGCTAGGACAAACTATGGCTACACCTTC
-	TRBV2	TRBJ2-1	-	CASSEGDSQFF	TGTGCCAGCAGTGAAGGAGACTCGCAGTTCTTC
-	TRBV6-6	TRBJ2-5	-	CASSYPQLQETQYF	TGTGCCAGCAGTTACCCACAGCTCCAAGAGACCCAGTACTTC
TRBD2	TRBV28	TRBJ2-5	once	CASSLIRGGSRETQYF	TGTGCCAGCAGTTTGATTCGAGGCGGGAGCAGGGAGACCCAGTACTTC
TRBD2	TRBV2	TRBJ2-5	-	CASSEGSSGREETQYF	TGTGCCAGCAGTGAGGGGTCTAGCGGGAGGGAAGAGACCCAGTACTTC
-	TRBV7-9	TRBJ2-7	-	CASRPQGTPSYEQYF	TGTGCCAGCAGACCCCAGGGAACGCCCTCCTACGAGCAGTACTTC
-	TRBV9	TRBJ2-3	-	CASSVFPSTDTQYF	TGTGCCAGCAGCGTATTTCCTAGCACAGATACGCAGTATTTT
TRBD2	TRBV28	TRBJ2-7	-	CASGLAERGDNF	TGTGCCAGCGGACTAGCGGAAAGAGGGGATAACTTC
TRBD1	TRBV11-2	TRBJ1-4	-	CASSRGQLNEKLFF	TGTGCCAGCAGCCGGGGACAGCTTAATGAAAAACTGTTTTTT
-	TRBV10-3	TRBJ2-3	-	CAISEGTRGTDTQYF	TGTGCCATCAGTGAGGGTACTCGCGGCACAGATACGCAGTATTTT